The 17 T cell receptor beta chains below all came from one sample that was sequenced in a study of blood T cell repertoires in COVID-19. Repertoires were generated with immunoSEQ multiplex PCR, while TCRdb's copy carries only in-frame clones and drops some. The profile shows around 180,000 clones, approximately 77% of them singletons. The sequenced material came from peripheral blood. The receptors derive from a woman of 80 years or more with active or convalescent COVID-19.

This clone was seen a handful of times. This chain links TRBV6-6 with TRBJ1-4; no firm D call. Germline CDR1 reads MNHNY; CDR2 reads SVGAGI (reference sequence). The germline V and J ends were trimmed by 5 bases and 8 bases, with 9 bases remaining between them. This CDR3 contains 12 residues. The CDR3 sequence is CASSTDAEKLFF. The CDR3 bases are TGTGCCAGCAGTACCGATGCGGAAAAACTGTTTTTT.

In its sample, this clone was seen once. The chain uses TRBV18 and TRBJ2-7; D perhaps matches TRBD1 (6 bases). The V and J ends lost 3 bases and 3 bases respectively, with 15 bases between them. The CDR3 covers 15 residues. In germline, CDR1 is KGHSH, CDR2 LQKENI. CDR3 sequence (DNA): TGTGCCAGCTCACCCAAACTCAGGGGAATCTACGAGCAGTACTTC. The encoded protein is CASSPKLRGIYEQYF. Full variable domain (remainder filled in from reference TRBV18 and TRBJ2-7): NAGVMQNPRHLVRRRGQEARLRCSPMKGHSHVYWYRQLPEEGLKFMVYLQKENIIDESGMPKERFSAEFPKEGPSILRIQQVVRGDSAAYFCASSPKLRGIYEQYFGPGTRLTVT.

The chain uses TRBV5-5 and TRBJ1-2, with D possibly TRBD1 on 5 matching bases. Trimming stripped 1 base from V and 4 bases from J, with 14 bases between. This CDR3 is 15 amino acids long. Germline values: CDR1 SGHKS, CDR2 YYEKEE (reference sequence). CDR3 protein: CASSLSAGQGYGYTF. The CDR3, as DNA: TGTGCCAGCAGCTTGTCGGCGGGGCAGGGCTATGGCTACACCTTC. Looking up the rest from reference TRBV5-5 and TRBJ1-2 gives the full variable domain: DAGVTQSPTHLIKTRGQQVTLRCSPISGHKSVSWYQQVLGQGPQFIFQYYEKEERGRGNFPDRFSARQFPNYSSELNVNALLLGDSALYLCASSLSAGQGYGYTFGSGTRLTVV.

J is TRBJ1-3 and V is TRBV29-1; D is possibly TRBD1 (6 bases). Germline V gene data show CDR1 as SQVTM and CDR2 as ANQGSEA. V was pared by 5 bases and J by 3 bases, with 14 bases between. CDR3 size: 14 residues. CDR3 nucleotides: TGCAGCGTTCAGGGGACGGACCTTGGAAACACCATATATTTT. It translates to CSVQGTDLGNTIYF.

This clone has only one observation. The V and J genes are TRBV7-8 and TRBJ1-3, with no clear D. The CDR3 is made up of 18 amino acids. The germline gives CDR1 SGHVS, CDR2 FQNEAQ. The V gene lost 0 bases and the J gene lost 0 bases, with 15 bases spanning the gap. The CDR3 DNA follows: TGTGCCAGCAGCTTAGCGCCTCCACAGTTCGACTCTGGAAACACCATATATTTT. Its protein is CASSLAPPQFDSGNTIYF. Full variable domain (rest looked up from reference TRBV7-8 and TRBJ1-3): GAGVSQSPRYKVAKRGQDVALRCDPISGHVSLFWYQQALGQGPEFLTYFQNEAQLDKSGLPSDRFFAERPEGSVSTLKIQRTQQEDSAVYLCASSLAPPQFDSGNTIYFGEGSWLTVV.

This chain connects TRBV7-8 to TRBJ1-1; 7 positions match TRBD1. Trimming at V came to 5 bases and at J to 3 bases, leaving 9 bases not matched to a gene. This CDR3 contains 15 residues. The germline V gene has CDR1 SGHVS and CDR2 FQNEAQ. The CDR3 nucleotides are TGTGCCAGCAGCCTTCGAGGGGGCGCGGACACTGAAGCTTTCTTT. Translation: CASSLRGGADTEAFF.

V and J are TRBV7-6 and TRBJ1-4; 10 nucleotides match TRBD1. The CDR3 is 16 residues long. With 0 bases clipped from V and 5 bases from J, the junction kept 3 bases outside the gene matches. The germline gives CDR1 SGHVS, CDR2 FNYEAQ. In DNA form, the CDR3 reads TGTGCCAGCAGCTTAGCGGCGGGACAGGGGAATGAAAAACTGTTTTTT. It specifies CASSLAAGQGNEKLFF.

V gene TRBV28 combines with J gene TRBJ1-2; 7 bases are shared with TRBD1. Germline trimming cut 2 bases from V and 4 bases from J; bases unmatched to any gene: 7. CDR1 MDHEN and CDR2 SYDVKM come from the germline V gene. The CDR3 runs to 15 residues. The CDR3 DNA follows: TGTGCCAGCAGTTTAGGGCAGGGGGTGGCCTATGGCTACACCTTC. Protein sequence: CASSLGQGVAYGYTF.

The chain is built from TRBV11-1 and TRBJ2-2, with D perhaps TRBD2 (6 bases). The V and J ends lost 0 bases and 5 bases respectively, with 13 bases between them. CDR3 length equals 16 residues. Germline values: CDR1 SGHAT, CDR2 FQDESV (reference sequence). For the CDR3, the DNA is TGTGCCAGCAGCTTAGCCGGGGGACGGGGGACCGGGGAGCTGTTTTTT. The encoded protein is CASSLAGGRGTGELFF.

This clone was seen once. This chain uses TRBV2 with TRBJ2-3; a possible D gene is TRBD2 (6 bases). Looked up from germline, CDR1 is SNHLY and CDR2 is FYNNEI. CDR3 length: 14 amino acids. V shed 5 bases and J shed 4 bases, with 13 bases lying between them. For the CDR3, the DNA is TGTGCCAGCAGTCCTAACGGGGGTGCAGATACGCAGTATTTT. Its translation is CASSPNGGADTQYF.

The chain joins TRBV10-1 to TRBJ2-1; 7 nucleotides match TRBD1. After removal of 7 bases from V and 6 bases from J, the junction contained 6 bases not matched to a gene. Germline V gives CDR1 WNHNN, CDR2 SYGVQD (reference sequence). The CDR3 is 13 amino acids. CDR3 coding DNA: TGCGCCAGCAAGAATTGGGACAGCAATGAGCAGTTCTTC. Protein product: CASKNWDSNEQFF.

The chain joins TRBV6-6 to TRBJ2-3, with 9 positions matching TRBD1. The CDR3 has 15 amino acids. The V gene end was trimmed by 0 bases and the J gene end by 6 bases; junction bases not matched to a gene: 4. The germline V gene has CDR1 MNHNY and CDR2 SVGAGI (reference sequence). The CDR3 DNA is TGTGCCAGCAGTTACTCGAACAGGGGGCCGGATACGCAGTATTTT. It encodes CASSYSNRGPDTQYF.

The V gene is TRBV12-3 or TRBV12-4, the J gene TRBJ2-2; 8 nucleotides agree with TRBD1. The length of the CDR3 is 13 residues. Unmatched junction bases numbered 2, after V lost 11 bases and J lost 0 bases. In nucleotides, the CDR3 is TGTGCCGGGGGACAGGCGAACACCGGGGAGCTGTTTTTT. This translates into CAGGQANTGELFF.

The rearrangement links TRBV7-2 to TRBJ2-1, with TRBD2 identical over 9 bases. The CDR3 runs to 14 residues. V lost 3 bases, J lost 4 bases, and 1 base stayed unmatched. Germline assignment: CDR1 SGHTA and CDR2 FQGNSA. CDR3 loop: CASSLLAGYNEQFF. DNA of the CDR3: TGTGCCAGCAGCTTGCTAGCGGGATACAATGAGCAGTTCTTC.

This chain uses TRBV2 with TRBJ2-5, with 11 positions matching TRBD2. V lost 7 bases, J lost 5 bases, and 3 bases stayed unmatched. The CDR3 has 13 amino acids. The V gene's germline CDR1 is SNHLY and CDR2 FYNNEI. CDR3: CASTLAGGETQYF. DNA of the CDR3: TGTGCCAGCACCCTAGCGGGAGGCGAGACCCAGTACTTC.

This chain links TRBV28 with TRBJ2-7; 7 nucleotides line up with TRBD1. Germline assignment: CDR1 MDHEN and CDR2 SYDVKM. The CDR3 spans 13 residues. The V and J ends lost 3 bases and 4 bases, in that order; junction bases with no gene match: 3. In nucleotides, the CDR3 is TGTGCCAGCAGTTTCGGGACAGCTTACGAGCAGTACTTC. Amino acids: CASSFGTAYEQYF.

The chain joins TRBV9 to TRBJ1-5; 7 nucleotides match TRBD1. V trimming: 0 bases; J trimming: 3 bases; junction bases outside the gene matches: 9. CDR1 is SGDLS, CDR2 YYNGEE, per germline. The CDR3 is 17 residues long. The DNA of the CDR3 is TGTGCCAGCAGCGTAGGTCGGGAGGGGACAGTCAATCAGCCCCAGCATTTT. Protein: CASSVGREGTVNQPQHF.